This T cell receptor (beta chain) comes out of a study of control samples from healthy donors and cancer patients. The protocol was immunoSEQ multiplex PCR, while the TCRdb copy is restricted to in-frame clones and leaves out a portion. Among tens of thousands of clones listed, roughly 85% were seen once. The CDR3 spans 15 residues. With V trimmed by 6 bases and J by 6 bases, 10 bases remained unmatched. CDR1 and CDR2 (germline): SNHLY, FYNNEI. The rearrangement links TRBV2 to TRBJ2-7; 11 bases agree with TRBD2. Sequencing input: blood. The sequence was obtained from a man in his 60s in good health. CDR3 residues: CASRAGTSGGVEQYF. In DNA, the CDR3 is TGTGCCAGCAGGGCCGGGACTAGCGGCGGCGTCGAGCAGTACTTC.